The 14 T cell receptor beta chains presented below share a single source sample, sequenced in a study of metastatic and nonmetastatic thyroid tumors. No treatment had been given to any patient before thyroid surgery. TCRdb recomputed clones from the PCR reads via MiXCR. This sample has tens of thousands of clones, with about 20% found just once. Sequenced: blood. The receptors were sampled from a female donor with papillary thyroid cancer or a benign thyroid nodule (not recorded which). Some clones in this sample may be carry-over from other donors' samples.

This clone was detected many times. The V call is TRBV11-2, the J call TRBJ2-3; 8 bases agree with TRBD2. The CDR3 totals 15 residues. V shed 5 bases and J 5 bases; nucleotides not matched to a gene: 9. Germline V gene data show CDR1 as SGHAT and CDR2 as FQNNGV. CDR3 region: CASSDTSGDRDTQYF. The DNA of the CDR3 is TGTGCCAGCAGCGATACTAGCGGAGACCGAGATACGCAGTATTTT. The variable domain in full, completed from reference TRBV11-2 and TRBJ2-3, reads EAGVAQSPRYKIIEKRQSVAFWCNPISGHATLYWYQQILGQGPKLLIQFQNNGVVDDSQLPKDRFSAERLKGVDSTLKIQPAKLEDSAVYLCASSDTSGDRDTQYFGPGTRLTVL.

Written as DNA, the CDR3 is TGTGCCAGCAGTATGGACAGATACAATGAGCAGTTCTTC. It codes for CASSMDRYNEQFF. The chain is built from TRBV12-3 or TRBV12-4 and TRBJ2-1; D may be TRBD1 (6 bases). Trimming pared 5 bases from V and 4 bases from J, leaving 9 bases between. The CDR3 runs 13 residues.

Many counts were recorded for this clone. The rearrangement links TRBV27 to TRBJ2-5, with D tentatively TRBD1 or TRBD2 (5 bases each). Germline loops: CDR1 MNHEY, CDR2 SMNVEV (reference sequence). CDR3 size: 15 residues. V lost 6 bases, J lost 4 bases, and 18 bases lay in between. For the CDR3, the DNA is TGTGCCAGCAGAATTCGGGATTGGGGGACAGAGACCCAGTACTTC. This sequence encodes CASRIRDWGTETQYF.

This clone was seen ten or more times. V and J are TRBV20-1 and TRBJ2-7; D is unresolved. V lost 0 bases and J 3 bases, leaving 9 bases between the germline ends. Germline V gene data show CDR1 as DFQATT and CDR2 as SNEGSKA (reference sequence). The CDR3 runs 13 residues. CDR3 residues: CSARDWLVYEQYF. In DNA, the CDR3 is TGCAGTGCTAGAGATTGGCTAGTCTACGAGCAGTACTTC.

This clone occurred many times. The chain has TRBV4-1 and TRBJ2-2; D ambiguous. The germline V gene has CDR1 MGHRA and CDR2 YSYEKL. CDR3 length: 16 residues. Deletions cut 0 bases from V and 3 bases from J, with 11 bases between. This CDR3 reads CASSQDYRLYTGELFF. CDR3 nucleotides: TGCGCCAGCAGCCAAGATTACAGACTTTACACCGGGGAGCTGTTTTTT.

The chain employs TRBV11-2 and TRBJ1-6; D may be TRBD1 (6 bases). This CDR3 has 14 residues. Per germline, CDR1 SGHAT and CDR2 FQNNGV. Trimming pared 6 bases from V and 9 bases from J, leaving 15 bases between. CDR3 amino acids: CASSVGGAVSPLHF. In DNA, the CDR3 is TGTGCCAGCAGTGTGGGGGGCGCGGTTTCACCCCTCCACTTT.

Many counts were recorded for this clone. The chain recombines TRBV6-2 or TRBV6-3 with TRBJ2-3; D not resolved. Germline V gene data show CDR1 as MNHEY and CDR2 as SVGEGT. This CDR3 spans 14 amino acids. Trimming pared 2 bases from V and 2 bases from J, leaving 8 bases between. The CDR3 nucleotides are TGTGCCAGCAGTTACCCGATGTCCACAGATACGCAGTATTTT. It encodes CASSYPMSTDTQYF.

The chain joins TRBV6-2 or TRBV6-3 to TRBJ2-5, with TRBD2 matching over 7 bases. Germline assignment: CDR1 MNHEY and CDR2 SVGEGT. V lost 5 bases to trimming and J lost 3 bases; unmatched junction nucleotides: 9. The CDR3 covers 15 residues. CDR3 region: CASSTTGAGEETQYF. The DNA for the CDR3 is TGTGCCAGCAGTACCACCGGCGCGGGGGAAGAGACCCAGTACTTC.

As to this clone: Its ends do not fully match the called genes, so a read error is possible. The J gene is TRBJ1-3, the V gene TRBV15, with 7 bases that match TRBD1. Germline CDR1 and CDR2: LNHNV and YYDKDF (reference sequence). The CDR3 has 16 amino acids. CDR3 residues: CATCRATGAAGSTIYF. For the CDR3, the DNA is TGTGCCACCTGCAGAGCCACAGGGGCGGCTGGAAGCACCATATATTTT.

By share, this clone ranks as medium-sized. The chain joins TRBV6-6 to TRBJ2-3, with 7 nucleotides matching TRBD1. Germline loops: CDR1 MNHNY, CDR2 SVGAGI (reference sequence). Trimming at V came to 6 bases and at J to 3 bases, leaving 15 bases not matched to a gene. The CDR3 spans 17 residues. CDR3 in amino acids: CASRLDRELSMTDTQYF. The CDR3 nucleotides are TGTGCCAGCAGGTTAGACAGGGAATTGAGCATGACAGATACGCAGTATTTT.

This clone was counted many times. Other DNA sequences of this sample code for an identical CDR3. The V gene is TRBV5-6, the J gene TRBJ2-7; D is unresolved. Looked up from germline, CDR1 is SGHDT and CDR2 is YYEEEE. The CDR3 length is 11 residues. Trimming shortened V by 4 bases and J by 6 bases, and 8 bases separated the two germline ends. CDR3 DNA: TGTGCCAGCAGCCTAATGCGCGAGCAGTACTTC. It codes for CASSLMREQYF.

The gene calls are TRBV3-1 and TRBJ1-6; the D is unclear. Germline CDR1 and CDR2: LGHDT and YNNKEL (reference sequence). The V and J ends lost 10 bases and 8 bases respectively, with 24 bases between them. The CDR3 is made up of 16 amino acids. CDR3 loop: CANRQEGDGGYSPLHF. The CDR3 nucleotides read TGTGCCAACAGACAAGAGGGCGACGGAGGGTATTCACCCCTCCACTTT.

This clone was observed at least ten times. In DNA form, the CDR3 reads TGTGCCAGCGACGGGGGGGACGAGCAGTACTTC. Translation gives CASDGGDEQYF. The V gene is TRBV4-2, the J gene TRBJ2-7; 8 bases line up with TRBD2. This CDR3 has 11 amino acids. Germline lookup yields CDR1 LGHNA and CDR2 YNFKEQ. Unmatched junction bases numbered 2, after V lost 8 bases and J lost 5 bases.

This clone was observed at least ten times. This sequence may be a read error, since a much larger clone differs from it by one base. The rearrangement joins TRBV11-2 to TRBJ1-5; D gene uncertain. V lost 3 bases, J lost 3 bases, and 6 bases lay in between. CDR3 length equals 13 residues. CDR1 SGHAT and CDR2 FQNNGV come from the germline V gene. In nucleotides, the CDR3 is TGTGCCAGCAGCTTGGGAGCCAATCAGCCCCAGCATTTT. Protein: CASSLGANQPQHF. The whole variable domain, filled in from reference TRBV11-2 and TRBJ1-5, reads EAGVAQSPRYKIIEKRQSVAFWCNPISGHATLYWYQQILGQGPKLLIQFQNNGVVDDSQLPKDRFSAERLKGVDSTLKIQPAKLEDSAVYLCASSLGANQPQHFGDGTRLSIL.